This is a list of T cell receptor beta chains from one sample in a study of T cell changes during pregnancy in multiple sclerosis. Profiled with immunoSEQ multiplex PCR; TCRdb holds only in-frame clones, not every one. The table records tens of thousands of clones, roughly 92% of them present only once. The material was CD4+ T cells from peripheral blood mononuclear cells, obtained in the third trimester of pregnancy. These receptors were obtained from a female donor with multiple sclerosis, enrolled in a pregnancy study. CDR3s include the opening cysteine and the closing phenylalanine or tryptophan. The D gene is left open where the match is weak. Where a row states a size, it is once, few, many or the class of an expanded clone; other rows omit it.

d_gene	j_gene	abundance	v_gene	CDR3aa	CDR3nt
TRBD2	TRBJ2-1	-	TRBV10-3	CAIRTSGTSQFF	TGTGCCATCAGGACTAGCGGGACCTCGCAGTTCTTC
-	TRBJ1-6	-	TRBV6-5	CASSYEQGSNSPLHF	TGTGCCAGCAGTTATGAACAGGGTTCTAATTCACCCCTCCACTTT
TRBD2	TRBJ2-2	-	TRBV4-1	CASSQDRLAGKKKGELFF	TGCGCCAGCAGCCAAGACCGCCTAGCGGGGAAGAAGAAGGGGGAGCTGTTTTTT
-	TRBJ2-1	-	TRBV5-1	CASSLPEASYNEQFF	TGCGCCAGCAGCTTGCCCGAGGCCTCCTACAATGAGCAGTTCTTC
TRBD1	TRBJ1-5	-	TRBV10-3	CARDRAPQPQHF	TGTGCAAGGGACAGGGCCCCTCAGCCCCAGCATTTT
TRBD1	TRBJ1-1	-	TRBV7-2	CASSLGFTGTVNTEAFF	TGTGCCAGCAGCTTAGGGTTTACAGGGACAGTGAACACTGAAGCTTTCTTT
TRBD1	TRBJ2-7	-	TRBV5-8	CASSPTSHRGPAYEQYF	TGTGCCAGCAGCCCCACTTCCCACAGGGGGCCTGCCTACGAGCAGTACTTC
TRBD2	TRBJ2-1	-	TRBV5-6	CASSLGPAGGGYNEQFF	TGTGCCAGCAGCTTGGGGCCAGCGGGGGGCGGGTACAATGAGCAGTTCTTC
TRBD2	TRBJ2-3	-	TRBV6-5	CATTRGSGGADTQYF	TGTGCCACGACCCGGGGAAGCGGGGGGGCGGATACGCAGTATTTT
-	TRBJ1-5	-	TRBV7-2	CASRPGGMDQPQHF	TGTGCCAGCAGACCCGGGGGGATGGATCAGCCCCAGCATTTT
-	TRBJ1-1	-	TRBV28	CASSLPIGTIAEAFF	TGTGCCAGCAGTTTACCGATCGGGACAATAGCTGAAGCTTTCTTT
-	TRBJ2-7	-	TRBV30	CAHGLGRTYEQYF	TGTGCCCACGGATTGGGGCGGACCTACGAGCAGTACTTC
-	TRBJ1-6	-	TRBV6-5	CASSYFRENSPLHF	TGTGCCAGCAGTTACTTCCGAGAGAATTCACCCCTCCACTTT
-	TRBJ1-2	-	TRBV9	CASSVGPGVNYGYTF	TGTGCCAGCAGCGTAGGACCGGGAGTAAACTATGGCTACACCTTC
TRBD2	TRBJ2-5	-	TRBV5-6	CANSSIAGGLGETQYF	TGTGCCAACAGCTCGATAGCGGGGGGGTTGGGGGAGACCCAGTACTTC
TRBD1	TRBJ1-2	-	TRBV19	CASSRTGTNYGYTF	TGTGCCAGTAGTCGGACAGGGACCAACTATGGCTACACCTTC
TRBD1	TRBJ1-2	-	TRBV7-3	CASSLQGGTYGYTF	TGTGCCAGCAGCCTACAGGGGGGGACGTATGGCTACACCTTC
TRBD1	TRBJ1-6	-	TRBV25-1	CASRPPGQTSYSNSPLHF	TGTGCCAGCAGACCCCCGGGACAGACCAGTTACTCTAATTCACCCCTCCACTTT
TRBD1	TRBJ1-6	-	TRBV6-4	CASSEQGGGSPLHF	TGTGCCAGCAGTGAACAGGGGGGCGGTTCACCCCTCCACTTT
-	TRBJ1-2	-	TRBV9	CASKAAPTYGYTF	TGTGCCAGCAAGGCAGCGCCAACCTATGGCTACACCTTC
-	TRBJ1-1	-	TRBV7-9	CASSLGGGAGEAFF	TGTGCCAGCAGCCTTGGGGGAGGCGCAGGGGAAGCTTTCTTT
-	TRBJ1-2	-	TRBV12-5	CASGLVSGDLNYGYTF	TGTGCTAGTGGTTTGGTAAGCGGGGACCTTAACTATGGCTACACCTTC
-	TRBJ2-5	-	TRBV9	CASSATGSRETQYF	TGTGCCAGCAGCGCCACAGGGTCGAGGGAGACCCAGTACTTC
TRBD1	TRBJ2-7	-	TRBV6-1	CASSIQGRIYEQYF	TGTGCCAGCAGTATACAGGGGCGTATCTACGAGCAGTACTTC
-	TRBJ2-3	-	TRBV15	CATSRRTPGNTDTQYF	TGTGCCACCAGCAGAAGAACCCCAGGGAACACAGATACGCAGTATTTT
-	TRBJ2-5	-	TRBV19	CASSIVGNSGETQYF	TGTGCCAGTAGTATAGTGGGGAATAGCGGAGAGACCCAGTACTTC
-	TRBJ1-1	-	TRBV27	CASSLSPRLVNTEAFF	TGTGCCAGCAGTTTATCGCCGAGGTTGGTAAACACTGAAGCTTTCTTT
TRBD1	TRBJ2-1	-	TRBV2	CASSNRGQRGNEQFF	TGTGCCAGCAGTAACCGGGGACAGAGGGGAAATGAGCAGTTCTTC
-	TRBJ2-3	-	TRBV6-5	CASSLPSDTQYF	TGTGCCAGCAGTCTCCCTTCAGATACGCAGTATTTT
TRBD1	TRBJ1-2	-	TRBV6-5	CASSWGQGARGYTF	TGTGCCAGCAGTTGGGGACAGGGGGCTCGGGGCTACACCTTC
TRBD1	TRBJ1-1	-	TRBV7-3	CASSLTGGNTEAFF	TGTGCCAGCAGCTTGACAGGGGGCAACACTGAAGCTTTCTTT
-	TRBJ1-1	-	TRBV30	CAWSRGDTEAFF	TGTGCCTGGAGTCGGGGGGACACTGAAGCTTTCTTT
TRBD2	TRBJ2-5	-	TRBV13	CASSSRTSGGGETQYF	TGTGCCAGCAGCTCGCGGACTAGCGGGGGGGGAGAGACCCAGTACTTC
TRBD1	TRBJ1-4	-	TRBV23-1	CASSQSTQGCEKLFF	TGCGCCAGCAGTCAATCGACACAGGGGTGTGAAAAACTGTTTTTT
-	TRBJ1-3	-	TRBV27	CASSLSPFARAGNTIYF	TGTGCCAGCAGTTTATCTCCCTTCGCCCGGGCTGGAAACACCATATATTTT
TRBD1	TRBJ1-4	-	TRBV6-5	CASSSRQGAREKLFF	TGTGCCAGCAGTTCAAGACAGGGGGCGCGTGAAAAACTGTTTTTT
-	TRBJ1-4	-	TRBV5-4	CASRGGDTNEKLFF	TGTGCCAGCAGAGGGGGGGACACTAATGAAAAACTGTTTTTT
TRBD2	TRBJ2-1	once	TRBV5-1	CASSYVAGVTNEQFF	TGCGCCAGCAGCTATGTAGCGGGGGTTACCAATGAGCAGTTCTTC
TRBD1	TRBJ1-2	-	TRBV6-5	CASSYVGQAGGYTF	TGTGCCAGCAGTTACGTGGGACAGGCGGGGGGCTACACCTTC
-	TRBJ1-4	once	TRBV6-6	CASSSETRNEKLFF	TGTGCCAGCAGTTCAGAGACCAGGAATGAAAAACTGTTTTTT
TRBD2	TRBJ2-7	-	TRBV4-2	CASSQEVSGLGRLSSYEQYF	TGTGCCAGCAGCCAAGAAGTGTCGGGACTAGGGAGACTTAGCTCCTACGAGCAGTACTTC
-	TRBJ1-4	few	TRBV20-1	CSPFRGEKLFF	TGCAGTCCTTTCCGGGGTGAAAAACTGTTTTTT
-	TRBJ1-2	once	TRBV5-1	CASSLEGSPYFGYTF	TGCGCCAGTAGCTTGGAGGGGTCCCCCTATTTCGGCTACACCTTC
TRBD1	TRBJ2-7	-	TRBV7-2	CASSSGQGGFYEQYF	TGTGCCAGCAGCTCTGGACAGGGGGGATTCTACGAGCAGTACTTC
-	TRBJ2-3	-	TRBV30	CAWERGDTQYF	TGTGCCTGGGAGAGGGGGGATACGCAGTATTTT
TRBD2	TRBJ2-1	-	TRBV7-9	CASSLRASGLAGGLSEQFF	TGTGCCAGCAGCCTTCGGGCCTCGGGACTAGCGGGGGGGCTATCTGAGCAGTTCTTC